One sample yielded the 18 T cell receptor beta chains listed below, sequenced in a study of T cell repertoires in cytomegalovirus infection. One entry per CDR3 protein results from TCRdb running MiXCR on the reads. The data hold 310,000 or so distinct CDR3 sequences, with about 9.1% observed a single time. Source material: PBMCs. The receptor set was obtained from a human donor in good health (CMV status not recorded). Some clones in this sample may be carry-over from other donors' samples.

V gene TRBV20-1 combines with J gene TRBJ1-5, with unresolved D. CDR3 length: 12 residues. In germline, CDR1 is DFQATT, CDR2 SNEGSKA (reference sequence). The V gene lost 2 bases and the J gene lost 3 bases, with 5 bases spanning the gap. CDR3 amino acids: CSARRNNQPQHF. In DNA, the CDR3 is TGCAGTGCTAGACGGAACAATCAGCCCCAGCATTTT.

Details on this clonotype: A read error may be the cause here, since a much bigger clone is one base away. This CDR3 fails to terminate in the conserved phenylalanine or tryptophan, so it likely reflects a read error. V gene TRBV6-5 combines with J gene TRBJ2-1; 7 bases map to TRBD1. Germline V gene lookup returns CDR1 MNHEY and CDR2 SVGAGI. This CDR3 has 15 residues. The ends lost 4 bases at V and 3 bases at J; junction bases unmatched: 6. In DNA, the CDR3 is TGTGCCAGCAGTTTCCGGACAGGTCTCTACAATGAGCAGTTCCTC. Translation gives CASSFRTGLYNEQFL.

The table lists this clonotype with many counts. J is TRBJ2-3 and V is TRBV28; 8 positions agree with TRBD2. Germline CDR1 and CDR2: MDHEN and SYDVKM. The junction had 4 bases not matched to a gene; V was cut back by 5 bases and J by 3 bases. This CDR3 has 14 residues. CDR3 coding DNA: TGTGCCAGCAGTACGGCGGGGGGAACAGATACGCAGTATTTT. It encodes CASSTAGGTDTQYF.

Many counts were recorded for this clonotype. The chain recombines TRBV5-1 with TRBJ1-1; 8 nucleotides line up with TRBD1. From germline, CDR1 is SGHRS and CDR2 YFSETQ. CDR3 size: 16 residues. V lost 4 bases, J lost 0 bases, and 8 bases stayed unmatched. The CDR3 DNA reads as TGCGCCAGCAGCCCCGGACAGGGAGATATGAACACTGAAGCTTTCTTT. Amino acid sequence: CASSPGQGDMNTEAFF.

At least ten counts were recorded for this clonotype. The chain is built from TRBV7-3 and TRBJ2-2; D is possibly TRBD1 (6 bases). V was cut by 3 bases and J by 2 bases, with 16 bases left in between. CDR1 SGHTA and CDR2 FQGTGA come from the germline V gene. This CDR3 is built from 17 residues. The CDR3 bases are TGTGCCAGCAGCTTTACATCGGGCAGGGGAAACACCGGGGAGCTGTTTTTT. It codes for CASSFTSGRGNTGELFF.

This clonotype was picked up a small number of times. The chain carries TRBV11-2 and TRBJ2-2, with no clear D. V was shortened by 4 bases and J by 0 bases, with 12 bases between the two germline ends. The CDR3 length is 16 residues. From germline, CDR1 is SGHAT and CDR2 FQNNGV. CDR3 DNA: TGTGCCAGCAGCTCTGTGGCACATTCGAACACCGGGGAGCTGTTTTTT. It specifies CASSSVAHSNTGELFF.

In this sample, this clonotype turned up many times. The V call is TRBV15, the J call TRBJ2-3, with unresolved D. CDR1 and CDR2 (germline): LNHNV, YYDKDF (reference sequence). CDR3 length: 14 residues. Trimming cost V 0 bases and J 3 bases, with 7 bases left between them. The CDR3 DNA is TGTGCCACCAGCAGAGATCCAGGAACAGATACGCAGTATTTT. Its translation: CATSRDPGTDTQYF.

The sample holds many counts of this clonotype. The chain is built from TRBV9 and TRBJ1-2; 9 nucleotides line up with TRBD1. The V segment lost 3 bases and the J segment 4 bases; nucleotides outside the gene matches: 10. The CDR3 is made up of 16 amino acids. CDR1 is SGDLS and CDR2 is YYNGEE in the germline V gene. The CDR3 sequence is CASSGPRTGDFYGYTF. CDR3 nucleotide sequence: TGTGCCAGCAGCGGCCCACGGACAGGGGACTTCTATGGCTACACCTTC.

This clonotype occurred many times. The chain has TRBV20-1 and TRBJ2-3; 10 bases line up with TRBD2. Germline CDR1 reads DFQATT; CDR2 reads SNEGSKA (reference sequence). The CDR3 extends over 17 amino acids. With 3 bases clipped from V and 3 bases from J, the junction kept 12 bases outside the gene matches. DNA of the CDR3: TGCAGTGCTAGCCCAGGAGCGGGGGGGCTGAGGACAGATACGCAGTATTTT. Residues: CSASPGAGGLRTDTQYF.

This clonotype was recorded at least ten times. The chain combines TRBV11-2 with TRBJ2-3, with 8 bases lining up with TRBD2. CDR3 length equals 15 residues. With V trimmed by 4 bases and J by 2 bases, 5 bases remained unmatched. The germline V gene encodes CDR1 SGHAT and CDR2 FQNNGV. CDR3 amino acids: CASSSVAGPTDTQYF. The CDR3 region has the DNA TGTGCCAGCAGCTCCGTAGCGGGGCCCACAGATACGCAGTATTTT.

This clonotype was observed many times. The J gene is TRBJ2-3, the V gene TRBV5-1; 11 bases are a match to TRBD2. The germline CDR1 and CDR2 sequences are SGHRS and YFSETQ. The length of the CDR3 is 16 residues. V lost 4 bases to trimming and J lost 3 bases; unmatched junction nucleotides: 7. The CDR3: CASSVTSGGGTDTQYF. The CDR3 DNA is TGCGCCAGCAGCGTCACTAGCGGGGGAGGGACAGATACGCAGTATTTT.

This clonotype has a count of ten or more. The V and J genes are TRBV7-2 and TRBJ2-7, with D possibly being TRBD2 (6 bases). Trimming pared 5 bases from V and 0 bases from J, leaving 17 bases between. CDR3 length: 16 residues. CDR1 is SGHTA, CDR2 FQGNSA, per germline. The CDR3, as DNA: TGTGCCAGCAGCCGGGATGGGGGGTCAAGCTCCTACGAGCAGTACTTC. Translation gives CASSRDGGSSSYEQYF.

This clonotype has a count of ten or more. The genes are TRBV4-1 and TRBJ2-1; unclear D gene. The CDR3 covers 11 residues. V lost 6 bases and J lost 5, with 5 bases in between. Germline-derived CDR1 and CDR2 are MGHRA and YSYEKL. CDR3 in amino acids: CASRTNNEQFF. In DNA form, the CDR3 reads TGCGCCAGCAGGACGAACAATGAGCAGTTCTTC.

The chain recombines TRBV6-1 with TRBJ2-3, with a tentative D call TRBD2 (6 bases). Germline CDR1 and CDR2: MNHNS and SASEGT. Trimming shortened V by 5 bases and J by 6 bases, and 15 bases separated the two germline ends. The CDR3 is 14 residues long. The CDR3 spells CASSYAGWSDTQYF. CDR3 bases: TGTGCCAGCAGTTACGCGGGGTGGTCGGATACGCAGTATTTT.

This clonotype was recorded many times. In DNA form, the CDR3 reads TGTGCCAGCAGCGCCCCCAGAGGGACTAGCGGGGGGTTTCCCACCGGGGAGCTGTTTTTT. Amino acids: CASSAPRGTSGGFPTGELFF. The V gene is TRBV7-2, the J gene TRBJ2-2; TRBD2 agrees at 15 bases. Germline CDR1 is SGHTA and CDR2 is FQGNSA. The J segment lost 4 bases and the V segment lost 5 bases, leaving 14 bases of the junction unmatched. The CDR3 is made up of 20 amino acids.

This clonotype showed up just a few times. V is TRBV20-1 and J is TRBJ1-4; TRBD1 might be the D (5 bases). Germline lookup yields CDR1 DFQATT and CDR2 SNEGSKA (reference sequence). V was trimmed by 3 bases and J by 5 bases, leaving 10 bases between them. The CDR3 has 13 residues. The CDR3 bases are TGCAGTGCTAGGGGGACGGCAAATGAAAAACTGTTTTTT. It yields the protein CSARGTANEKLFF.

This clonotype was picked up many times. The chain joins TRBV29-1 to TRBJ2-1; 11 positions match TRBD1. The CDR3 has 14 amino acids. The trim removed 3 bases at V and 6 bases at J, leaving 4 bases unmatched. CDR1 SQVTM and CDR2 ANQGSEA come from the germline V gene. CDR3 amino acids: CSVDKGQGVNEQFF. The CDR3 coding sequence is TGCAGCGTTGATAAGGGACAGGGGGTCAATGAGCAGTTCTTC.

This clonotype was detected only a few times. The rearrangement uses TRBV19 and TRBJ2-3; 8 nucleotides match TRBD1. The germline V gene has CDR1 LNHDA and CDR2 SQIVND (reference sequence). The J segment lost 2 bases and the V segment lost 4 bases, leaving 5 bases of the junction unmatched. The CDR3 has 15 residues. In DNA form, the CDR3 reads TGTGCCAGTAGTAGAAGGGACAGGAACACAGATACGCAGTATTTT. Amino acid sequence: CASSRRDRNTDTQYF.